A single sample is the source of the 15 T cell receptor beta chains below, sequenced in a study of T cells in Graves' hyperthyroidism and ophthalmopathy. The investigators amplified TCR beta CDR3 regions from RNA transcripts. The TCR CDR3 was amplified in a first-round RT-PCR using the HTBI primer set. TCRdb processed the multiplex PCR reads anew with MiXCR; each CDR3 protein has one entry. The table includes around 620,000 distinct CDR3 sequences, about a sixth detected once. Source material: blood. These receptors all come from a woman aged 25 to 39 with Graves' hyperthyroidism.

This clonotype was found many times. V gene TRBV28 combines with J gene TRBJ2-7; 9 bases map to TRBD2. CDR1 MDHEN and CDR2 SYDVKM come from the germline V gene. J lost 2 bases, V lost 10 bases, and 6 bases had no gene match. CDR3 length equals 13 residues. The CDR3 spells CATKTSGTYEQYF. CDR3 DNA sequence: TGTGCCACCAAGACTAGCGGTACCTACGAGCAGTACTTC.

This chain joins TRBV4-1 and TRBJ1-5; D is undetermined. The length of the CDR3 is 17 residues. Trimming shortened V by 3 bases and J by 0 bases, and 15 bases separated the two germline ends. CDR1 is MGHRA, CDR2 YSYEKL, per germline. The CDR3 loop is CASSHPAFLNSNQPQHF. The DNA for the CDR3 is TGCGCCAGCAGCCATCCGGCCTTTCTTAATAGCAATCAGCCCCAGCATTTT.

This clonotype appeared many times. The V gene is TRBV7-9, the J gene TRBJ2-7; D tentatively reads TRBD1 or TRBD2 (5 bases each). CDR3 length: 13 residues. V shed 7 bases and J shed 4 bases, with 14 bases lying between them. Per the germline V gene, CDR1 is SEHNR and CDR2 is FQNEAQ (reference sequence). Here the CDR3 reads CASTLSEGYEQYF. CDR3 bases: TGTGCCAGCACCCTCTCCGAGGGGTACGAGCAGTACTTC.

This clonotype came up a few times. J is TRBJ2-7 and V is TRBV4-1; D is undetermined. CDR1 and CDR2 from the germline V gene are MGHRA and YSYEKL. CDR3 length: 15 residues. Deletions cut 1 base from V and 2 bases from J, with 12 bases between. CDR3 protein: CASSQADQDPYEQYF. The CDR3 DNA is TGCGCCAGCAGCCAAGCGGACCAGGACCCCTACGAGCAGTACTTC.

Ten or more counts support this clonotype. CDR3 in DNA: TGTGCCACCAACGATGGCGGGGGCACAGATACGCAGTATTTT. This translates into CATNDGGGTDTQYF. J is TRBJ2-3 and V is TRBV12-3 or TRBV12-4, with D possibly TRBD2 on 6 matching bases. Trimming pared 10 bases from V and 1 base from J, leaving 15 bases between. This CDR3 has 14 residues.

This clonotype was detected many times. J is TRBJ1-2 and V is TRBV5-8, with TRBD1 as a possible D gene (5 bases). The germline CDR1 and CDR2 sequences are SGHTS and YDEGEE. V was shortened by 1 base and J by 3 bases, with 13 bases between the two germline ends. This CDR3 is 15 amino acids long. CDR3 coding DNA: TGTGCCAGCAGCTTGTACAACAGGTGGGACTATGGCTACACCTTC. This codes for CASSLYNRWDYGYTF. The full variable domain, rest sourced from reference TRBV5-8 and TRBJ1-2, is EAGVTQSPTHLIKTRGQQATLRCSPISGHTSVYWYQQALGLGLQFLLWYDEGEERNRGNFPPRFSGRQFPNYSSELNVNALELEDSALYLCASSLYNRWDYGYTFGSGTRLTVV.

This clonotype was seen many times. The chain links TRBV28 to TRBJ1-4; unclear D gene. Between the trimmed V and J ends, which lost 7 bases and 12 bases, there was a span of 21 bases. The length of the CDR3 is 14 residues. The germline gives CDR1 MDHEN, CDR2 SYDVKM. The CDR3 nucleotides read TGTGCCAGCAAGGTTACCGGTTTGGGAATGGAACTGTTTTTT. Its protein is CASKVTGLGMELFF.

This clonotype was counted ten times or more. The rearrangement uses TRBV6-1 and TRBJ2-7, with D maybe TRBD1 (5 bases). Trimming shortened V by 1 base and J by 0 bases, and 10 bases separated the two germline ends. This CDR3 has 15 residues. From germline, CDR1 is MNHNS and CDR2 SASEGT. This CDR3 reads CASSEVGAISYEQYF. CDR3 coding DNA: TGTGCCAGCAGTGAAGTAGGGGCTATCTCCTACGAGCAGTACTTC.

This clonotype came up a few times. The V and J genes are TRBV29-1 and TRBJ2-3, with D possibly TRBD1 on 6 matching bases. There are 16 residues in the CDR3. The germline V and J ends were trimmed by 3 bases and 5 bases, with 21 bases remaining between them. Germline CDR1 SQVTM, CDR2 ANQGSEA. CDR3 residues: CSVEGASGSAGDTQYF. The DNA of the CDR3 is TGCAGCGTTGAGGGGGCTTCTGGGAGTGCGGGAGATACGCAGTATTTT.

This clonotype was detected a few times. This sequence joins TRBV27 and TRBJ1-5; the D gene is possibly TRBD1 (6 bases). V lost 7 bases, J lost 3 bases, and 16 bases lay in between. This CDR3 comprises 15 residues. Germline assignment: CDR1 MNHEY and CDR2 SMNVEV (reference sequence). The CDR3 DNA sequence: TGTGCCAGCAATAACAGGGACGGGTACAATCAGCCCCAGCATTTT. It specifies CASNNRDGYNQPQHF.

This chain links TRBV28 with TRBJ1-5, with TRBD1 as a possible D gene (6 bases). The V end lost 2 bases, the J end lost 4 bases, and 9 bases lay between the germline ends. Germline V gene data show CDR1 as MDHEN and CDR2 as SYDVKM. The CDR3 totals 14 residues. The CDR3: CASSLVGANQPQHF. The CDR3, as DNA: TGTGCCAGCAGTTTAGTGGGGGCTAATCAGCCCCAGCATTTT.

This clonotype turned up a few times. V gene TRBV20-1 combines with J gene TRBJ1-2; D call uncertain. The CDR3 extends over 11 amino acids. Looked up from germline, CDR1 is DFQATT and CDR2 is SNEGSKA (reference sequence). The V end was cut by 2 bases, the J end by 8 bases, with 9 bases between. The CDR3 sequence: CSARWGEGYTF. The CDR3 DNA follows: TGCAGTGCTAGATGGGGAGAGGGCTACACCTTC.

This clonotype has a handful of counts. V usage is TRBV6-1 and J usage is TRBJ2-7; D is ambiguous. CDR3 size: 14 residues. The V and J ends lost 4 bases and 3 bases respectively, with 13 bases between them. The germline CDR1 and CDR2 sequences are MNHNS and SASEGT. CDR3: CASSAGSSRYEQYF. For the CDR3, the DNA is TGTGCCAGCAGTGCGGGTTCCAGTCGCTACGAGCAGTACTTC.

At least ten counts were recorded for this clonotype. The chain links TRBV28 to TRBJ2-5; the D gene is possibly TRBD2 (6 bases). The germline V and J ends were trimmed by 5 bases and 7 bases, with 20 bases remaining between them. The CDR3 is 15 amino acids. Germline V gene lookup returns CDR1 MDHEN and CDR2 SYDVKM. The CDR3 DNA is TGTGCCAGCAGTACTCCCTCTTTTAGCGGCTCGACCCAGTACTTC. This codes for CASSTPSFSGSTQYF. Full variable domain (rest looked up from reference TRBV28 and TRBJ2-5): DVKVTQSSRYLVKRTGEKVFLECVQDMDHENMFWYRQDPGLGLRLIYFSYDVKMKEKGDIPEGYSVSREKKERFSLILESASTNQTSMYLCASSTPSFSGSTQYFGPGTRLLVL.

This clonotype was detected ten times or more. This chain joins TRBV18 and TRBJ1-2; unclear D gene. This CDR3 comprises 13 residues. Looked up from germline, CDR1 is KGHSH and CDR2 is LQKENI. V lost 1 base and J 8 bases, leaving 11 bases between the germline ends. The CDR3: CASSPRTAAGYTF. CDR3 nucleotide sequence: TGTGCCAGCTCACCACGGACGGCGGCGGGCTACACCTTC. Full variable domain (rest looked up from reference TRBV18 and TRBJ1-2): NAGVMQNPRHLVRRRGQEARLRCSPMKGHSHVYWYRQLPEEGLKFMVYLQKENIIDESGMPKERFSAEFPKEGPSILRIQQVVRGDSAAYFCASSPRTAAGYTFGSGTRLTVV.